This T cell receptor (beta chain) emerged from a study of OX40 agonist ivuxolimab in advanced cancers. Study background: Dose-escalation patients' cancers were hepatocellular carcinoma, melanoma, renal cell or head and neck cancer.

Only in-frame clones appear in the TCRdb table, and some are missing; sequencing was by immunoSEQ multiplex PCR. In the table there are about 61,000 clones, 80% to 85% of which are singletons. Points on this clone: The antigen is unknown.

Study findings and constraints: CD4+ and CD8+ blood T cells expanded clonally by week 6 at 0.1 to 3.0 mg/kg.

V trimming: 2 bases; J trimming: 5 bases; junction bases outside the gene matches: 7. This CDR3 is 16 amino acids long. Germline V gene sequence: CDR1 SGHNT, CDR2 YYREEE (reference sequence). The sequencing here drew on CD4+ or CD8+ T cells sorted from blood, taken in a trial of the OX40 agonist ivuxolimab. The sequence was obtained from an adult with an advanced solid tumor such as melanoma, head and neck, liver or kidney cancer. The chain combines TRBV5-4 with TRBJ2-5; 12 nucleotides match TRBD2. The CDR3 sequence: CASSLPSGGARETQYF. The CDR3 coding sequence is TGTGCCAGCAGCTTACCTAGCGGGGGGGCCCGGGAGACCCAGTACTTC.